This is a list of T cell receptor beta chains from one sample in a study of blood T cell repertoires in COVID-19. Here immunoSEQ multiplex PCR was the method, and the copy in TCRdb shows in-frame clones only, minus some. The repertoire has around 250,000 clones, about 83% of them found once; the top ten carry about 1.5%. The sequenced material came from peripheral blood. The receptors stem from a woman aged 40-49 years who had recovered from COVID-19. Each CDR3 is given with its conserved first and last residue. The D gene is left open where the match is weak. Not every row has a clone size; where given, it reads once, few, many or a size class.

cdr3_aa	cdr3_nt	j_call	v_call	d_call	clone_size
CSASNRELGGYTF	TGCAGTGCTAGTAACAGGGAGTTGGGTGGCTACACCTTC	TRBJ1-2	TRBV20-1	.	.
CASSRGGGYEQYF	TGTGCCAGCAGCCGCGGGGGCGGGTACGAGCAGTACTTC	TRBJ2-7	TRBV7-9	.	.
CASSLGQGHTGELFF	TGTGCCAGCAGCTTAGGACAGGGCCACACCGGGGAGCTGTTTTTT	TRBJ2-2	TRBV11-2	TRBD1	.
CASRQGTGGQSVYEQYF	TGCGCCAGCAGACAGGGGACAGGGGGCCAGAGCGTCTACGAGCAGTACTTC	TRBJ2-7	TRBV5-1	TRBD1	.
CASSSLPQETQYF	TGTGCCAGCAGTTCCCTCCCCCAAGAGACCCAGTACTTC	TRBJ2-5	TRBV28	.	.
CASSQLLRGGRDPFGTQYF	TGTGCCAGCAGCCAACTCTTGCGCGGGGGGAGGGACCCGTTCGGTACGCAGTATTTT	TRBJ2-3	TRBV4-2	TRBD2	.
CASSNHRGRGNEKLFF	TGTGCCAGCAGTAATCACAGGGGGCGAGGGAATGAAAAACTGTTTTTT	TRBJ1-4	TRBV28	TRBD1	.
CASGQGANNSPLHF	TGTGCCAGTGGACAGGGGGCAAATAATTCACCCCTCCACTTT	TRBJ1-6	TRBV27	TRBD1	.
CASSGGRGEKLFF	TGTGCCAGCAGCGGGGGGAGGGGTGAAAAACTGTTTTTT	TRBJ1-4	TRBV9	.	.
CASSLNKGRSTEAFF	TGTGCCAGCAGTTTAAATAAGGGGAGGAGCACTGAAGCTTTCTTT	TRBJ1-1	TRBV28	.	.
CASSWTSGGSTDTQYF	TGTGCCAGTAGTTGGACTAGCGGGGGAAGCACAGATACGCAGTATTTT	TRBJ2-3	TRBV19	TRBD2	.
CASSSLRGVHPNTEAFF	TGTGCCAGCAGCTCCCTTCGGGGGGTCCACCCGAACACTGAAGCTTTCTTT	TRBJ1-1	TRBV7-9	.	.
CASRGRLEGNYGYTF	TGTGCCAGCAGGGGCAGGCTGGAAGGTAACTATGGCTACACCTTC	TRBJ1-2	TRBV2	.	.
CASSLGGTGVYEQYF	TGCGCCAGCAGCTTGGGTGGGACAGGGGTCTACGAGCAGTACTTC	TRBJ2-7	TRBV5-1	TRBD1	.
CASSRGAGALNTQYF	TGTGCCAGCAGCCGGGGAGCGGGGGCCCTCAATACGCAGTATTTT	TRBJ2-3	TRBV14	TRBD2	.
CASSFGLGQANTEAFF	TGTGCCAGCAGTTTTGGGTTGGGACAAGCGAACACTGAAGCTTTCTTT	TRBJ1-1	TRBV27	.	.
CASSQEVTTDTQYF	TGTGCCAGCAGCCAAGAGGTGACTACAGATACGCAGTATTTT	TRBJ2-3	TRBV4-2	.	.
CASSSPGQLQETQYF	TGTGCCAGCAGCTCCCCGGGACAGCTCCAAGAGACCCAGTACTTC	TRBJ2-5	TRBV5-4	TRBD1	.
CASSQKFGVDEQFF	TGTGCCAGCAGCCAGAAGTTCGGGGTGGATGAGCAGTTCTTC	TRBJ2-1	TRBV14	.	.
CASSPGQGLRSPLHF	TGTGCCAGCAGTCCCGGACAGGGCCTGCGTTCACCCCTCCACTTT	TRBJ1-6	TRBV28	TRBD1	few
CASSPPASGFDEQFF	TGTGCCAGCTCACCACCGGCTAGCGGCTTTGATGAGCAGTTCTTC	TRBJ2-1	TRBV18	TRBD2	.
CASRLTGSTEAFF	TGTGCCAGCAGATTAACAGGGAGTACTGAAGCTTTCTTT	TRBJ1-1	TRBV27	.	.
CASSYPGTLNEQFF	TGCGCCAGCAGCTACCCCGGGACTCTTAATGAGCAGTTCTTC	TRBJ2-1	TRBV4-1	.	once
CASSQGAGPNTGELFF	TGCGCCAGCAGCCAAGGCGCGGGCCCGAACACCGGGGAGCTGTTTTTT	TRBJ2-2	TRBV4-1	.	once
CASSPRGARPTLNTEAFF	TGTGCCAGCAGCCCACGGGGGGCGAGGCCCACATTGAACACTGAAGCTTTCTTT	TRBJ1-1	TRBV7-9	.	.
CSVQKQGTGELFF	TGCAGCGTACAAAAACAGGGGACCGGGGAGCTGTTTTTT	TRBJ2-2	TRBV29-1	TRBD1	once
CASSFPGSNQPQHF	TGTGCCAGCAGCTTTCCAGGTAGCAATCAGCCCCAGCATTTT	TRBJ1-5	TRBV5-6	.	.
CASSPLGSYNSPLHF	TGTGCCAGCAGTCCCCTAGGTTCCTATAATTCACCCCTCCACTTT	TRBJ1-6	TRBV28	.	once
CASSRGDRVQQPQHF	TGCGCCAGCAGCCGAGGCGACAGGGTCCAGCAGCCCCAGCATTTT	TRBJ1-5	TRBV4-1	TRBD1	.
CASSDYFGQGIDEQFF	TGTGCCAGCAGTGATTATTTCGGACAGGGGATCGATGAGCAGTTCTTC	TRBJ2-1	TRBV6-1	TRBD1	.
CASSLEGQTYNEQFF	TGTGCCAGCAGCCTGGAGGGACAGACTTACAATGAGCAGTTCTTC	TRBJ2-1	TRBV5-4	.	.